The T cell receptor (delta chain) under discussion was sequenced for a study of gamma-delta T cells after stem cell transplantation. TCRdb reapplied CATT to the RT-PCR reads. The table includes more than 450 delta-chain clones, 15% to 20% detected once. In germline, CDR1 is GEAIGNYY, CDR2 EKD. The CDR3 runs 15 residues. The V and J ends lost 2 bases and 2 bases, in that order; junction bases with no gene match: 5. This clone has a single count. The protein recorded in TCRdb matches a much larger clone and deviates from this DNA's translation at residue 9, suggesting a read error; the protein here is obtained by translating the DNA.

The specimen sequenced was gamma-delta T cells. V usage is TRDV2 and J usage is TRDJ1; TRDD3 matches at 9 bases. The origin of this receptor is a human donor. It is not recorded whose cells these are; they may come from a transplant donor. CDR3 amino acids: CACDNLLGETDKLIF. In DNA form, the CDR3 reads TGTGCCTGTGACAATCTACTGGGGGAGACCGATAAACTCATCTTT.